Presented here are 6 T cell receptor beta chains from one specimen sequenced in a study of blood T cell repertoires in COVID-19. The repertoire was sequenced with immunoSEQ multiplex PCR; TCRdb's copy has only in-frame clones and lacks some. The table has about 200,000 clones, 80% seen once. The sample was peripheral blood. The receptors were sampled from a woman between 70 and 85 years old with acute or convalescent COVID-19.

V usage is TRBV3-1 (or the pseudogene TRBV3-2) and J usage is TRBJ1-3; no firm D call. Trimming took 1 base from V and 0 from J, leaving 7 bases between them. Germline-derived CDR1 and CDR2 are LGHDT and YNNKEL (reference sequence). This CDR3 is 15 amino acids long. DNA of the CDR3: TGTGCCAGCAGCCAAGGCACAGCCTCTGGAAACACCATATATTTT. Its protein is CASSQGTASGNTIYF.

This chain links TRBV27 with TRBJ2-1; TRBD2 is a possible D gene (7 bases). V lost 3 bases and J lost 6, with 15 bases in between. The CDR3 length is 15 residues. The germline V gene encodes CDR1 MNHEY and CDR2 SMNVEV (reference sequence). The CDR3 loop reads CASSLIRGGLNEQFF. In DNA, the CDR3 is TGTGCCAGCAGTTTGATAAGGGGGGGGCTCAATGAGCAGTTCTTC.

This clone appeared a single time. The chain joins TRBV28 to TRBJ1-5; D is possibly TRBD1 (5 bases). Trimming took off 2 bases at V and 6 bases at J, with 11 bases between the two ends. This CDR3 region has 14 residues. CDR1 and CDR2 (germline): MDHEN, SYDVKM. DNA of the CDR3: TGTGCCAGCAGTTTACAGGGTGAAGGTCAGCCCCAGCATTTT. Its translation is CASSLQGEGQPQHF.

This chain links TRBV3-1 (or the pseudogene TRBV3-2) with TRBJ2-5; D perhaps matches TRBD2 (6 bases). Germline V gene lookup returns CDR1 LGHDT and CDR2 YNNKEL (reference sequence). The CDR3 consists of 11 residues. V was clipped by 6 bases and J by 7 bases, with 9 bases between them. CDR3 amino acids: CASSYGGTQYF. The CDR3 region has the DNA TGTGCCAGCAGTTACGGGGGGACCCAGTACTTC.

The chain has TRBV9 and TRBJ2-3, with D uncertain. This CDR3 has 10 residues. V was clipped by 7 bases and J by 8 bases, with 8 bases between them. The germline V gene has CDR1 SGDLS and CDR2 YYNGEE. In DNA, the CDR3 is TGTGCCAGCGGCGAAGCTACGCAGTATTTT. It encodes CASGEATQYF. The full variable domain, its missing parts supplied by reference TRBV9 and TRBJ2-3, is DSGVTQTPKHLITATGQRVTLRCSPRSGDLSVYWYQQSLDQGLQFLIQYYNGEERAKGNILERFSAQQFPDLHSELNLSSLELGDSALYFCASGEATQYFGPGTRLTVL.

V gene TRBV10-3 combines with J gene TRBJ2-5; D is undetermined. The germline V gene has CDR1 ENHRY and CDR2 SYGVKD. V dropped 4 bases and J dropped 1 base, with 13 bases sitting between them. The CDR3 length is 15 residues. CDR3 DNA: TGTGCCATCAGTGGATCGGCAGGCGCCCAAGAGACCCAGTACTTC. Protein product: CAISGSAGAQETQYF.